Listed here is a single T cell receptor (beta chain). Its target antigen remains unknown. This may be a read error, as it is one base from a much larger clone. The junction carries 16 bases between V and J, which are trimmed by 6 bases and 8 bases respectively. The germline V gene supplies CDR1 MDHEN and CDR2 SYDVKM. Including the terminal cysteine and phenylalanine, the CDR3 comprises 13 residues. The CDR3 DNA has 39 bases and is translated from base 1. These data come from a study of molecular identifiers for immune sequencing clone quantification (dated by TCRdb to about 2018). About the investigation overall: For a replicate experiment, RNA from roughly 18,000 or 92,000 naive CD8 T cells was divided into five aliquots, and four of the five aliquots were sequenced. This methods study benchmarked molecular-identifier clustering-based TCR repertoire sequencing (MIDCIRS) and TCR RNA copy counting, using CD8 T cells to do so.

Libraries of naive CD8 T cells were built from anywhere between roughly 17,000 and 1,100,000 sorted cells, with 10%, 30% or 50% of the purified RNA used. On a BD FACSAria II, naive CD8 T cells were FACS-sorted as CD8+CD4-CCR7+CD45RA+ and collected into RLT Plus buffer. Detection sensitivity was tested by spiking Jurkat RNA equal to over 8 TCR copies' worth into samples containing roughly 19,000-1,000,000 naive CD8 T cells. CD8 T cells were enriched using RosetteSep CD8+ T Cell Enrichment Cocktail and Ficoll-Paque, and the enriched cells then underwent ACK red cell lysis. The paper as a whole reports these results and caveats: Highly expanded clone sizes could be underestimated because identical TCR molecules may share a barcode. Spiked-in Jurkat TCR RNA equal to a single cell's worth was reported to be detectable even within one million naive CD8 T cells. Approximately 3 recovered TCR RNA copies per cell were obtained by modeling, versus approximately 9 by digital PCR, implying a capture efficiency of 30% to 35%. Clones above 20 RNA copies held over 99% of molecules in CMV-specific effector cells but under 1% in naive cells. When barcode sub-clustering was left out, chimeric consensus sequences inflated TCR diversity, with chimeras reaching as high as 47%. The naive libraries included spiked-in Jurkat TCR RNA (about 11 copies' worth), and this RNA is not part of the donor repertoire.

The library relied on PCR. TCRdb lists the instrument as Illumina HiSeq 4000. Bulk TCR libraries were generated as previously described, with the TCR primers listed in Table S5 used. The Qiagen AllPrep DNA/RNA kit was used to purify total RNA. Before any analysis, reads coming from multiple sequencing runs of the same library were combined into one pool. Per the original workflow: Reads were retained only if an exact TCR constant sequence was present, and the retained reads were trimmed to 150 nt and grouped according to their 12-nt molecular barcodes. Reads inside each barcode group were sub-clustered using a 15% Levenshtein threshold, and a quality-weighted consensus sequence was constructed for each RNA molecule. Non-functional sequences were excluded, and lower-count sequences lying one edit away from another sequence were also excluded. Based on fitting two negative binomial distributions, any barcode sub-cluster with under 20% of the maximum read count was discarded. TCRdb handled the public reads itself, with Q25 trimming in fastp and clone calling in MiXCR, and kept productive beta chains. Rows matching on CDR3 protein sequence are summarized as one entry with the most common DNA and genes. V and J calls and clone size were set by TCRdb, not the authors. This sample holds over 600,000 distinct CDR3 sequences; about 20% were observed only once. The top ten clones comprise roughly 0.9% of the sample.

The clonotype originates from a human donor in good health. Some libraries in this study had Jurkat cell RNA spiked in. The V gene is TRBV28 and the J gene is TRBJ1-1; confidence is insufficient to name the D gene. The specimen was naive CD8+ T cells from blood, with Jurkat cell RNA spiked in. The sample's cell subset or site, from its label and the paper: FACS-sorted CD8+CD4-CCR7+CD45RA+ naive T cells. The nucleotide sequence is TGTGCCAGCAGCCATTTAGGGCAGGCGGAAGCTTTCTTT. Translated, this gives CASSHLGQAEAFF.